The clone carrying this TCR beta chain was counted ten times or more. Antigen unknown. The study defined stable Graves' hyperthyroidism as no ophthalmopathy progression within 18 months. The CDR3 totals 16 residues. The ends lost 0 bases at V and 4 bases at J; junction bases unmatched: 8. Germline CDR1 and CDR2: SGDLS and YYNGEE. TCR beta CDR3 region amplification was performed from RNA transcripts. TCR CDR3 underwent first-round RT-PCR with the HTBI primer set. TCRdb re-derived calls from the multiplex PCR reads in MiXCR, one entry per CDR3 protein. Here the sample spans under 400,000 distinct CDR3 sequences, about 15% being singletons. These data originate in a study of T cells in Graves' hyperthyroidism and ophthalmopathy. Study-wide points: Patients with ophthalmopathy were separated from those with stable hyperthyroidism by a 13 V-J model.

This clonotype originated in an older woman with Graves' hyperthyroidism. The sample consisted of blood. The chain combines TRBV9 with TRBJ2-3; TRBD2 matches 7 bases. The CDR3 bases are TGTGCCAGCAGCGTAGTTGAGGGAGGGCCCGCAGATACGCAGTATTTT. This translates into CASSVVEGGPADTQYF.